Listed below are T cell receptor beta chains from one sample, sequenced in a study of regulatory T cells in long-lasting Graves disease. TCRdb analysed the multiplex PCR reads with MiXCR anew, one entry per CDR3 protein. The sample has about 460,000 distinct CDR3 sequences; approximately 14% are singletons. In addition, the sample was reused for a study of T cells in Graves' hyperthyroidism and ophthalmopathy.

Material: peripheral blood mononuclear cells (PBMCs), obtained at new diagnosis, from a patient treated with antithyroid drugs. The receptors come from a woman aged 50 to 60 with Graves disease. CDR3s include the opening cysteine and the closing phenylalanine or tryptophan. The D gene is left open where the match is weak. Some rows have no size entry. The others give once, few or many, or a class for an expanded clone.

TRBJ2-7 13 TRBD2 TRBV11-2 many TGTGCCAGCAGCGGGACTAGCAGCTACGAGCAGTACTTC CASSGTSSYEQYF
TRBJ2-1 12 - TRBV28 many TGTGCCAGCAGCTCGGTAGGCAATGAGCAGTTCTTC CASSSVGNEQFF
TRBJ2-5 14 - TRBV6-1 - TGTGCCAGCAGTGAAGCGCGGCAGGGAGAGACCCAGTACTTC CASSEARQGETQYF
TRBJ1-2 14 - TRBV5-1 few TGCGCCAGCAGCTTGTCCCACACGGGAGATGGCTACACCTTC CASSLSHTGDGYTF
TRBJ2-2 15 - TRBV11-2 many TGTGCCAGCAGCTTGACCGACACGAACACCGGGGAGCTGTTTTTT CASSLTDTNTGELFF
TRBJ1-3 11 TRBD1 TRBV29-1 - TGCAGCGCTGGGACAGAGAGCACCATATATTTT CSAGTESTIYF
TRBJ2-1 15 - TRBV6-2/TRBV6-3 few TGTGCCAGCAGTTACCGGGACGGGGGGCCCAATGAGCAGTTCTTC CASSYRDGGPNEQFF
TRBJ2-1 14 - TRBV28 - TGTGCCAGCAGTTTTAAGCCGAGATATATGGAGCAGTTCTTC CASSFKPRYMEQFF
TRBJ1-5 15 - TRBV6-2/TRBV6-3 many TGTGCCAGCAGTCAAACCCCCGATTTGAATCAGCCCCAGCATTTT CASSQTPDLNQPQHF
TRBJ2-7 12 - TRBV6-1 few TGTGCCAGCCGGCAGGGTAGGAACGAGCAGTACTTC CASRQGRNEQYF
TRBJ2-7 13 TRBD2 TRBV19 few TGTGCCGGAAAGAGCGGGAAGAGCTACGAGCAGTACTTC CAGKSGKSYEQYF
TRBJ1-1 15 - TRBV6-2/TRBV6-3 many TGTGCCAGCAGTTTCTTCCTCAGCGGGGGCACTGAAGCTTTCTTT CASSFFLSGGTEAFF
TRBJ2-7 15 - TRBV14 - TGTGCCAGCAGCCGGCAGGTAGATCCCTCCTACGAGCAGTACTTC CASSRQVDPSYEQYF
TRBJ1-6 16 - TRBV3-1 - TGTGCCAGCAGCCAAGGTGGGTTAGGGGATAATTCACCCCTCCACTTT CASSQGGLGDNSPLHF
TRBJ2-5 20 TRBD2 TRBV10-3 many TGTGCCATCAGTGAGTCTGGACTAGCGGGAGAATTAACATCGGAAGAGACCCAGTACTTC CAISESGLAGELTSEETQYF
TRBJ1-5 14 - TRBV18 - TGTGCCAGCTCACCTGATTACCGCAATCAGCCCCAGCATTTT CASSPDYRNQPQHF
TRBJ2-6 15 - TRBV10-3 few TGTGCCATCAGTGAGGAGGGACGTGGGGCCAACGTCCTGACTTTC CAISEEGRGANVLTF
TRBJ2-7 15 TRBD2 TRBV20-1 many TGCAGTGCTAGAGAAACTAGCGGGAGTTTGAACGAGCAGTACTTC CSARETSGSLNEQYF
TRBJ1-6 14 TRBD1 TRBV27 many TGTGCCAGCAGTTTTGGAGGACAGGGAATTTCCCTCCACTTT CASSFGGQGISLHF
TRBJ2-7 15 TRBD2 TRBV28 - TGTGCCAGCAGTCCCCAGGGACTAGCGGGGGATGAGCAGTACTTC CASSPQGLAGDEQYF
TRBJ2-3 17 TRBD2 TRBV20-1 few TGCAGTGCTAGTCGAAGACTAGCGGGAGGGCCAGGGGATACGCAGTATTTT CSASRRLAGGPGDTQYF
TRBJ1-5 17 - TRBV4-1 - TGCGCCAGCAGCCAAGGTGACAGGAAAAATAGCAATCAGCCCCAGCATTTT CASSQGDRKNSNQPQHF
TRBJ2-3 18 - TRBV5-1 - TGCGCCAGCAGCTTTTGGGGGCGGACCAGTACGCCCGCAGATACGCAGTATTTT CASSFWGRTSTPADTQYF
TRBJ2-1 16 TRBD2 TRBV10-2 many TGCGCCAGCAGTGAACTAGCGGGAGCTGCCTACAATGAGCAGTTCTTC CASSELAGAAYNEQFF
TRBJ1-2 12 TRBD1 TRBV6-2/TRBV6-3 many TGTGCCAGCAGTACCCAGGGACAGGGCTACACCTTC CASSTQGQGYTF
TRBJ2-7 16 TRBD2 TRBV6-2/TRBV6-3 many TGTGCCAGCCGGGGATGGGCGGGACTAGCGACCTACGAGCAGTACTTC CASRGWAGLATYEQYF
TRBJ2-7 15 TRBD1 TRBV29-1 many TGCAGCGTCGCAGGGACAGGGGGATTATACTACGAGCAGTACTTC CSVAGTGGLYYEQYF
TRBJ2-7 17 - TRBV6-5 many TGTGCCAGCAGTTACTCGAATATTTCTCCGGGCCCCTACGAGCAGTACTTC CASSYSNISPGPYEQYF
TRBJ2-3 13 - TRBV6-2/TRBV6-3 few TGTGCCAGCATTTCGGGATCTGGAGATACGCAGTATTTT CASISGSGDTQYF
TRBJ2-7 13 - TRBV20-1 - TGCAGTGCTAGAGCCCCTTCGTTTTTCGAGCAGTACTTC CSARAPSFFEQYF
TRBJ1-2 15 - TRBV7-3 many TGTGCCAGCAGCTTAGGTCCGGGACCTAACTATGGCTACACCTTC CASSLGPGPNYGYTF
TRBJ2-6 14 - TRBV7-2 few TGTGCCAGCAGCTTAGCCGGGGGGCCCTCGGTCCTGGCTTTC CASSLAGGPSVLAF
TRBJ2-2 17 - TRBV3-1 few TGTGCCAGCAGCCAATTCATCGGCAGGGTCAACACCGGGGAGCTGTTTTTT CASSQFIGRVNTGELFF
TRBJ2-3 14 TRBD2 TRBV24-1 many TGTGCCACCAGTGTAGCGGGAGGAACAGATACGCAGTATTTT CATSVAGGTDTQYF
TRBJ1-1 12 TRBD1 TRBV30 many TGTGCCTGGAGTCCATCAGGACAGGGGGCTTTCTTT CAWSPSGQGAFF
TRBJ2-3 17 - TRBV9 few TGTGCCAGCAGCGTAGCTACGTCGACAGACTACACAGATACGCAGTATTTT CASSVATSTDYTDTQYF
TRBJ2-2 17 TRBD2 TRBV10-3 - TGTGCCATCAGTGAACGAAGCGGGAGCGGTTTCACCGGGGAGCTGTTTTTT CAISERSGSGFTGELFF
TRBJ2-7 12 - TRBV12-3/TRBV12-4 many TGTGCCAGCAATGGGGGGACCTACGAGCAGTACTTC CASNGGTYEQYF
TRBJ2-1 15 TRBD1 TRBV12-3/TRBV12-4 many TGTGCCAGCAGCCCCGGACAGGGGGTTGACAATGAGCAGTTCTTC CASSPGQGVDNEQFF
TRBJ2-1 13 - TRBV14 few TGTGCCAGCAGCCAAGTCTTCTACAATGAGCAGTTCTTC CASSQVFYNEQFF
TRBJ2-5 14 - TRBV10-3 - TGTGCCATCAGTGCTGTAGAACTCCAAGAGACCCAGTACTTC CAISAVELQETQYF
TRBJ1-2 14 - TRBV27 many TGTGCCAGCAACCCCGGCGGAAACCAATATGGCTACACCTTC CASNPGGNQYGYTF
TRBJ1-5 14 - TRBV18 - TGTGCCAGCTCACGAGAGTTGGGGGACCAGCCCCAGCATTTT CASSRELGDQPQHF
TRBJ2-3 15 - TRBV5-1 many TGCGCCAGCAGCTTGGAAGGGTTACCCACAGATACGCAGTATTTT CASSLEGLPTDTQYF
TRBJ2-7 16 TRBD2 TRBV9 many TGTGCCAGCAGCGTAGGGACTAGCGGGACAACCTACGAGCAGTACTTC CASSVGTSGTTYEQYF
TRBJ2-5 13 - TRBV7-9 - TGTGCCAGCAGCTTACAGACGCAAGAGACCCAGGACTTC CASSLQTQETQDF
TRBJ2-5 16 TRBD1 TRBV13 many TGTGCCAGCAGCTTTTACAGGGGCCCTACCGAAGAGACCCAGTACTTC CASSFYRGPTEETQYF
TRBJ2-2 15 - TRBV19 few TGTGCCAGTAGTCCTACTAGGGCGGATCCCGGGGAGCTGTTTTTT CASSPTRADPGELFF
TRBJ1-1 15 TRBD1 TRBV6-2/TRBV6-3 many TGTGCCAGCAGCGTGGGACAGGGGATGAACACTGAAGCTTTCTTT CASSVGQGMNTEAFF
TRBJ1-3 16 - TRBV19 - TGTGCCAGTAGTACCCACCGGGGACGGGCTGGAAACACCATATATTTT CASSTHRGRAGNTIYF
TRBJ2-5 15 - TRBV5-1 many TGCGCCAGCAGCTCCCCGCCCGAGGGGCAAGAGACCCAGTACTTC CASSSPPEGQETQYF
TRBJ1-4 15 - TRBV18 many TGTGCCAGCTCACCACCGGCGGGGGGCAGCGAAAAACTGTTTTTT CASSPPAGGSEKLFF
TRBJ1-4 14 - TRBV11-2 many TGTGCCAGCAGGTCCGGGACTGGCGGAGCGAAACTGTTTTTT CASRSGTGGAKLFF
TRBJ2-1 16 TRBD2 TRBV28 - TGTGCCAGCAGTTCCCAGACCGGGACTAGCGGACCTGAGCAGTTCTTC CASSSQTGTSGPEQFF